The rows below give T cell receptor beta chains drawn from one sample of a study of CD8+CD57+ T cells in acquired aplastic anemia. Each CDR3 protein gets one entry after TCRdb re-called the reads with MiXCR. The data contain 200,000 or so distinct CDR3 sequences, around three fifths of them seen just once; the ten biggest clones take up around 50%. The sample comprised sorted CD4+, CD8+, or CD8+CD57+ T cells (not recorded which) from PBMCs. Receptors were obtained from a human donor with aplastic anemia. Both conserved end residues are part of each CDR3. Each record gives: D gene, V gene, J gene, clone size, CDR3 protein, CDR3 DNA. D genes are given only for firm matches. Rows give clone size only sometimes, using once, few, many, or a class for an expanded clone.

-	TRBV25-1	TRBJ2-1	few	CASSQRTISGQFF	TGTGCCAGCAGTCAACGGACCATCTCGGGGCAGTTCTTC
-	TRBV25-1	TRBJ1-1	-	CASSVSTRVGTEAFF	TGTGCCAGCAGTGTGTCTACCAGGGTAGGCACTGAAGCTTTCTTT
TRBD1	TRBV19	TRBJ2-5	-	CARRTGGQEETQYF	TGTGCCAGAAGGACAGGGGGGCAGGAAGAGACCCAGTACTTC
TRBD1	TRBV29-1	TRBJ1-1	-	CSTRTGTGNTEAFF	TGCAGCACCAGAACCGGGACAGGGAACACTGAAGCTTTCTTT
-	TRBV2	TRBJ2-2	-	CASDSGTGSNTGELFF	TGTGCCAGCGATTCCGGGACCGGATCGAACACCGGGGAGCTGTTTTTT
TRBD2	TRBV20-1	TRBJ2-7	-	CSVRDYSYEQYF	TGCAGTGTTAGGGACTACTCCTACGAGCAGTACTTC
-	TRBV9	TRBJ2-3	-	CASSVGAGRAQYF	TGTGCCAGCAGCGTAGGGGCGGGCAGGGCGCAGTATTTT
TRBD2	TRBV20-1	TRBJ2-7	-	CSASRTSGRMNEQYF	TGCAGTGCTAGTCGGACTAGCGGGAGAATGAACGAGCAGTACTTC
TRBD2	TRBV29-1	TRBJ2-5	few	CSVAGGGNKETQYF	TGCAGCGTTGCGGGGGGTGGTAATAAGGAGACCCAGTACTTC
-	TRBV20-1	TRBJ1-1	many	CSADPGQLNTEAFF	TGCAGTGCGGATCCCGGACAGCTGAACACTGAAGCTTTCTTT
-	TRBV7-9	TRBJ1-2	-	CASSPRGEEHYTF	TGTGCCAGCAGCCCTCGTGGGGAGGAACACTACACCTTC
TRBD1	TRBV7-9	TRBJ1-1	-	CASNVGTGGLQAFF	TGTGCCAGCAACGTAGGGACAGGGGGCTTACAGGCTTTCTTT
-	TRBV7-6	TRBJ1-6	-	CASSTGQSSTPNSPLHF	TGTGCCAGCAGCACCGGACAGAGTTCGACCCCTAATTCACCCCTCCACTTT
-	TRBV29-1	TRBJ1-1	-	CSVEGGGVTTNTEAFF	TGCAGCGTTGAGGGAGGGGGGGTCACGACGAACACTGAAGCTTTCTTT
-	TRBV11-2	TRBJ2-7	-	CASSKRRRQVAAYEQYF	TGTGCCAGCAGTAAACGGCGAAGACAGGTTGCTGCCTACGAGCAGTACTTC
-	TRBV19	TRBJ2-3	-	CASSITSSTDTQYF	TGTGCCAGTAGTATAACCTCCAGCACAGATACGCAGTATTTT
-	TRBV19	TRBJ2-1	-	CASSIGLENEQFF	TGTGCCAGTAGTATAGGGCTGGAAAATGAGCAGTTCTTC
-	TRBV15	TRBJ2-6	-	CATSRDSSSGANVLTF	TGTGCCACCAGCAGAGATTCTTCCTCTGGGGCCAACGTCCTGACTTTC
-	TRBV6-5	TRBJ1-6	-	CASSDSLNSPLHF	TGTGCCAGCAGTGACAGCCTCAATTCACCCCTCCACTTT
-	TRBV10-3	TRBJ2-7	-	CAIRSTDTYEQYF	TGTGCCATCAGGTCGACGGATACCTACGAGCAGTACTTC
-	TRBV7-9	TRBJ2-5	few	CASSLVRIRGETQYF	TGTGCCAGCAGCTTAGTACGGATTAGGGGAGAGACCCAGTACTTC
-	TRBV5-1	TRBJ2-6	-	CASSLGSGSGANVLTF	TGCGCCAGCAGCTTGGGGTCAGGGTCTGGGGCCAACGTCCTGACTTTC
TRBD2	TRBV7-3	TRBJ2-5	few	CASSLGASGRGETQYF	TGTGCCAGCAGCTTAGGGGCTAGCGGGAGAGGGGAGACCCAGTACTTC
-	TRBV7-2	TRBJ1-3	-	CASTWKSGNTIYF	TGTGCCAGCACCTGGAAGTCTGGAAACACCATATATTTT
TRBD2	TRBV5-1	TRBJ2-5	-	CASRLTVSGGETQYF	TGCGCCAGCAGATTGACGGTTTCGGGGGGAGAGACCCAGTACTTC
TRBD1	TRBV20-1	TRBJ2-7	-	CSARRQGAEQYF	TGCAGTGCTAGGCGTCAGGGGGCCGAGCAGTACTTC
-	TRBV24-1	TRBJ1-5	-	CATTGTNQPQHF	TGTGCCACCACCGGCACCAATCAGCCCCAGCATTTT
-	TRBV20-1	TRBJ1-2	once	CSATSKVGGGYTF	TGCAGTGCTACTTCCAAGGTCGGGGGTGGCTACACCTTC
-	TRBV14	TRBJ1-1	-	CASSQARNTEAFF	TGTGCCAGCAGCCAAGCTAGGAACACTGAAGCTTTCTTT
TRBD2	TRBV5-1	TRBJ2-7	-	CASADPGLADDEQYF	TGCGCCAGCGCGGACCCGGGACTAGCTGACGACGAGCAGTACTTC
TRBD2	TRBV10-3	TRBJ2-3	-	CAIKGSQRGADTQYF	TGTGCCATCAAGGGTAGCCAGCGGGGGGCAGATACGCAGTATTTT
-	TRBV19	TRBJ1-6	-	CASSRETARSPLHF	TGTGCCAGTTCGAGGGAGACAGCTAGGTCACCCCTCCACTTT